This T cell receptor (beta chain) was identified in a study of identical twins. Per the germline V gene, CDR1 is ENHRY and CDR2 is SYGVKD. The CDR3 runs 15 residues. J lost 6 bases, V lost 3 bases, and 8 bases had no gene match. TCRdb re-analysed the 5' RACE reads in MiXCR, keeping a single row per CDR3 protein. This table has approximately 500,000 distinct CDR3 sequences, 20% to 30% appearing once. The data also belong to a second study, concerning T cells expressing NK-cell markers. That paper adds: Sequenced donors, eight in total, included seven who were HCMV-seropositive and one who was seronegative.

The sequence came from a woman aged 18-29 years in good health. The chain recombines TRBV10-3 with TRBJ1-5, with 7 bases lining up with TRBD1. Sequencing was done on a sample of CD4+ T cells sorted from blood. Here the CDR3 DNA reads TGTGCCATCAGTGACCGGGACAGATTGGGTCAGCCCCAGCATTTT. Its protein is CAISDRDRLGQPQHF.